The rows below give T cell receptor beta chains drawn from one sample of a study of long-term antiretroviral therapy in people with HIV. Repertoires were generated with immunoSEQ multiplex PCR, while TCRdb's copy carries only in-frame clones and drops some. The sample holds roughly 28,000 clones, 78% seen once. The sample in question was unsorted PBMCs, obtained 1.5 years before starting antiretroviral therapy. These receptors were collected from a man between 18 and 29 years old with HIV. Both conserved end residues are part of each CDR3. A D gene is named only where the DNA matches it firmly.

j_gene,d_gene,v_gene,CDR3nt,CDR3aa
TRBJ1-1,TRBD1,TRBV7-9,TGTGCCAGCAGCTTCGAACAGGGGGGCACTGAAGCTTTCTTT,CASSFEQGGTEAFF
TRBJ2-1,NA,TRBV6-5,TGTGCCAGCAGCCATGACTCTAGATCCTACAATGAGCAGTTCTTC,CASSHDSRSYNEQFF
TRBJ2-2,NA,TRBV18,TGTGCCAGCTCAACTTCACGGACCGGGGAGCTGTTTTTT,CASSTSRTGELFF
TRBJ2-7,NA,TRBV10-1,TGCGCCAGCAGACAAAGTAACAGGTTCCCCTACGAGCAGTACTTC,CASRQSNRFPYEQYF
TRBJ2-7,NA,TRBV18,TGTGCCAGCTCACCCCGACGAGGTGACTCCTACGAGCAGTACTTC,CASSPRRGDSYEQYF
TRBJ2-1,TRBD2,TRBV7-8,TGTGCCAGCAGCTTATACGGTCTAGCGGGAGACAATGAGCAGTTCTTC,CASSLYGLAGDNEQFF
TRBJ2-7,NA,TRBV27,TGTGCCAGCAGTTTATTGGGGGGCCCCCCTTACGAGCAGTACTTC,CASSLLGGPPYEQYF
TRBJ2-3,NA,TRBV6-1,TGTGCCAGCCTAAGGGACTCCCTCACAGATACGCAGTATTTT,CASLRDSLTDTQYF
TRBJ2-1,NA,TRBV6-5,TGTGCCAGCAGTTACTCTTCCGAGCAGTTCTTC,CASSYSSEQFF
TRBJ1-1,NA,TRBV12-5,TGTGCTAGTGGTTCTTCCGGGCGACTCCCTGGGGCCTTT,CASGSSGRLPGAF